A single sample gave rise to the 27 T cell receptor beta chains below, sequenced in a study of radiotherapy plus CTLA-4 blockade in lung cancer (dated by TCRdb to 2016 to 2019). Library prep was done by the immunoSEQ multiplex PCR assay. The table comes from immuneACCESS by way of TCRdb, which keeps in-frame sequences with V and J called. Part of the clones is missing from these tables; in studies checked, under half for an unresolved V gene and the rest for unknown reasons. The sample table shows 45,000 to 75,000 clones, and 77% are seen once. The biggest ten clones account for 3% to 4% of the sample. The material sequenced was peripheral blood, taken from a patient treated with radiotherapy plus ipilimumab. The receptor set was obtained from a human donor with non-small cell lung cancer who had a partial response to radiotherapy plus ipilimumab.

The chain joins TRBV28 to TRBJ1-1; no firm D call. Germline values: CDR1 MDHEN, CDR2 SYDVKM. The germline V and J ends were trimmed by 6 bases and 0 bases, with 11 bases remaining between them. CDR3 length: 14 residues. CDR3 sequence: CASSLDNLNTEAFF. CDR3 nucleotide sequence: TGTGCCAGCAGCCTTGACAACCTGAACACTGAAGCTTTCTTT.

This rearrangement joins TRBV2 to TRBJ1-4; 7 positions match TRBD1. This CDR3 spans 13 amino acids. V lost 8 bases and J lost 4; bases outside the gene matches: 4. Per germline, CDR1 SNHLY and CDR2 FYNNEI. This CDR3 is CASAGTVNEKLFF. DNA of the CDR3: TGTGCCAGCGCCGGGACAGTTAATGAAAAACTGTTTTTT.

This chain links TRBV2 with TRBJ1-2; no reliable D call. CDR3 length: 14 residues. Germline V gene sequence: CDR1 SNHLY, CDR2 FYNNEI. Trimming removed 3 bases from V and 4 bases from J, with 12 bases in between. The CDR3 region has the DNA TGTGCCAGCAGTGAGGAGGGTGATAGCTATGGCTACACCTTC. Protein sequence: CASSEEGDSYGYTF.

The chain couples TRBV19 to TRBJ1-2; TRBD1 might be the D (6 bases). Germline lookup yields CDR1 LNHDA and CDR2 SQIVND (reference sequence). The CDR3 runs to 15 residues. V lost 6 bases to trimming and J lost 0 bases, with 14 bases between them. In DNA form, the CDR3 reads TGTGCCAGTAGCACCCAGGGGTCAGCTAACTATGGCTACACCTTC. It is translated as CASSTQGSANYGYTF.

The chain carries TRBV5-4 and TRBJ2-2, with D perhaps matching TRBD2 (6 bases). The CDR3 contains 18 residues. Germline CDR1 reads SGHNT; CDR2 reads YYREEE (reference sequence). The germline V and J ends were trimmed by 0 bases and 2 bases, with 17 bases remaining between them. This CDR3 is CASSLAGFSGGNTGELFF. For the CDR3, the DNA is TGTGCCAGCAGCTTGGCCGGGTTTAGCGGTGGAAACACCGGGGAGCTGTTTTTT.

This chain joins TRBV13 and TRBJ1-1; D may be TRBD1 (6 bases). The ends were cut back, 3 bases at V and 8 bases at J, with 19 bases in the middle. The germline V gene has CDR1 PRHDT and CDR2 FYEKMQ (reference sequence). The CDR3 contains 15 residues. CDR3 bases: TGTGCCAGCAGCTTCACAGGCAGGGGCCGGCTGGAAGCTTTCTTT. Translation gives CASSFTGRGRLEAFF.

The rearrangement joins TRBV29-1 to TRBJ2-3; 8 bases line up with TRBD2. The germline gives CDR1 SQVTM, CDR2 ANQGSEA. The CDR3 loop spans 18 amino acids. Germline trimming cut 5 bases from V and 1 base from J; bases unmatched to any gene: 17. The CDR3, as DNA: TGCAGCGTTCTTTTTTCGGGGGGGCTATCACGGCGCACAGATACGCAGTATTTT. Translation gives CSVLFSGGLSRRTDTQYF.

This clone was detected once. The chain employs TRBV6-5 and TRBJ2-1; D perhaps matches TRBD1 (6 bases). V shed 4 bases and J shed 6 bases, with 19 bases lying between them. Germline CDR1 is MNHEY and CDR2 is SVGAGI. There are 16 residues in the CDR3. As DNA, the CDR3 is TGTGCCAGCAGTTTCGGGACAAACATTATGTTCAATGAGCAGTTCTTC. The encoded protein is CASSFGTNIMFNEQFF.

The genes are TRBV5-1 and TRBJ2-5, with TRBD1 identical over 12 bases. The CDR3 loop spans 17 amino acids. V shed 4 bases, J shed 2 bases, and the junction held 9 bases outside the gene matches. The germline V gene has CDR1 SGHRS and CDR2 YFSETQ. CDR3 sequence (DNA): TGCGCCAGCAGCGGGTTCGGGACAGGGGGCGAACAAGAGACCCAGTACTTC. It is translated as CASSGFGTGGEQETQYF.

The chain employs TRBV6-5 and TRBJ1-2; 12 bases align to TRBD1. This CDR3 region has 15 residues. After removal of 7 bases from V and 8 bases from J, the junction contained 11 bases not matched to a gene. The germline gives CDR1 MNHEY, CDR2 SVGAGI. The CDR3, as DNA: TGTGCCAGCAACCCTACGTCCGGGACAGGGGGCGGCTACACCTTC. Its translation: CASNPTSGTGGGYTF.

This clone is a singleton in its sample. This sequence joins TRBV25-1 and TRBJ2-7; maybe TRBD2 (6 bases). CDR1 is MGHDK and CDR2 is SYGVNS in the germline V gene. The CDR3 runs 13 residues. The V end lost 2 bases, the J end lost 1 base, and 6 bases lay between the germline ends. The CDR3 sequence: CASSEGGSYEQYF. The DNA of the CDR3 is TGTGCCAGCAGTGAAGGAGGGTCCTACGAGCAGTACTTC.

The J gene is TRBJ1-6, the V gene TRBV7-9; weak D call: TRBD1 (6 bases). The V end lost 4 bases, the J end lost 1 base, and 14 bases lay between the germline ends. Germline V gene lookup returns CDR1 SEHNR and CDR2 FQNEAQ (reference sequence). This CDR3 region has 17 residues. The CDR3 is CASSSNIQGSYNSPLHF. CDR3 nucleotide sequence: TGTGCCAGCAGCTCAAACATACAGGGATCCTATAATTCACCCCTCCACTTT.

V is TRBV5-8 and J is TRBJ2-3; 11 bases are a match to TRBD2. V trimming: 4 bases; J trimming: 1 base; junction bases outside the gene matches: 2. Germline V lookup: CDR1 SGHTS, CDR2 YDEGEE. This CDR3 contains 15 residues. CDR3 DNA sequence: TGTGCCAGCAGCCCGACTAGCGGGGGCACAGATACGCAGTATTTT. This encodes CASSPTSGGTDTQYF.

The rearrangement joins TRBV9 to TRBJ2-1; 10 bases match TRBD1. CDR1 is SGDLS, CDR2 YYNGEE, per germline. After removal of 0 bases from V and 5 bases from J, the junction contained 2 bases not matched to a gene. The CDR3 covers 15 residues. The DNA of the CDR3 is TGTGCCAGCAGCGTAGATGGGACAGGGGACAATGAGCAGTTCTTC. This gives the protein CASSVDGTGDNEQFF.

The chain recombines TRBV11-1 with TRBJ1-2; a possible D gene is TRBD1 (5 bases). This CDR3 is 12 amino acids long. The V end was cut by 6 bases, the J end by 1 base, with 6 bases between. Germline CDR1 SGHAT, CDR2 FQDESV (reference sequence). The CDR3 sequence: CASRDNNYGYTF. The CDR3 bases are TGTGCCAGCAGGGACAATAACTATGGCTACACCTTC.

The chain combines TRBV5-4 with TRBJ2-1; 9 bases fit TRBD1. The CDR3 length is 15 residues. The germline V gene has CDR1 SGHNT and CDR2 YYREEE (reference sequence). Germline trimming cut 3 bases from V and 9 bases from J; bases unmatched to any gene: 10. CDR3 coding DNA: TGTGCCAGCAGCTCCTCGGGACAGGGTGGGTCTGAGCAGTTCTTC. It yields the protein CASSSSGQGGSEQFF. The full variable domain, with the rest looked up from reference TRBV5-4 and TRBJ2-1, is ETGVTQSPTHLIKTRGQQVTLRCSSQSGHNTVSWYQQALGQGPQFIFQYYREEENGRGNFPPRFSGLQFPNYSSELNVNALELDDSALYLCASSSSGQGGSEQFFGPGTRLTVL.

V gene TRBV19 combines with J gene TRBJ2-1; perhaps TRBD2 as D (6 bases). V was shortened by 7 bases and J by 8 bases, with 12 bases between the two germline ends. Germline V gene lookup returns CDR1 LNHDA and CDR2 SQIVND (reference sequence). This CDR3 is built from 12 residues. CDR3 sequence: CASTMGGDEQFF. The CDR3 nucleotides read TGTGCCAGTACCATGGGGGGAGATGAGCAGTTCTTC.

The chain combines TRBV4-2 with TRBJ1-2, with D hard to call. The CDR3 runs 17 residues. Germline CDR1 reads LGHNA; CDR2 reads YNFKEQ. The V end was cut by 1 base, the J end by 0 bases, with 15 bases between. CDR3 residues: CASSQGPRQSANYGYTF. CDR3 in DNA: TGTGCCAGCAGCCAAGGACCGAGGCAGTCGGCTAACTATGGCTACACCTTC.

The V gene is TRBV5-5, the J gene TRBJ1-5, with TRBD1 as a possible D gene (5 bases). This CDR3 spans 16 amino acids. Trimming left V 0 bases short and J 10 bases short, with 20 bases between. CDR1 SGHKS and CDR2 YYEKEE come from the germline V gene (reference sequence). The CDR3 loop is CASSLVGAGRAGPQHF. DNA for the CDR3: TGTGCCAGCAGCTTGGTCGGGGCAGGGAGAGCGGGTCCCCAGCATTTT.

This chain uses TRBV19 with TRBJ1-5; D gene unclear. This CDR3 comprises 13 residues. The V gene lost 7 bases and the J gene lost 1 base, with 8 bases spanning the gap. Germline CDR1 reads LNHDA; CDR2 reads SQIVND (reference sequence). In nucleotides, the CDR3 is TGTGCCAGTAATTCACAGAGCAATCAGCCCCAGCATTTT. Its protein is CASNSQSNQPQHF.

The chain recombines TRBV7-2 with TRBJ2-5; 7 nucleotides agree with TRBD1. From germline, CDR1 is SGHTA and CDR2 FQGNSA. There are 19 residues in the CDR3. Trimming at V came to 5 bases and at J to 1 base, leaving 19 bases not matched to a gene. CDR3 in amino acids: CASSQANTGDSGPQETQYF. CDR3 in DNA: TGTGCCAGCAGCCAAGCAAATACAGGGGACAGTGGCCCCCAAGAGACCCAGTACTTC.

This clone was found a few times. This chain connects TRBV7-2 to TRBJ1-5, with 7 bases lining up with TRBD1. V gave up 6 bases and J gave up 0 bases; unmatched junction bases: 5. CDR3 length: 15 amino acids. Germline CDR1 reads SGHTA; CDR2 reads FQGNSA. In nucleotides, the CDR3 is TGTGCCAGCAGTACAACAGGGGTTAGCAATCAGCCCCAGCATTTT. Translated: CASSTTGVSNQPQHF. Variable domain in full (rest from reference TRBV7-2 and TRBJ1-5): GAGVSQSPSNKVTEKGKDVELRCDPISGHTALYWYRQSLGQGLEFLIYFQGNSAPDKSGLPSDRFSAERTGGSVSTLTIQRTQQEDSAVYLCASSTTGVSNQPQHFGDGTRLSIL.

The J gene is TRBJ2-7, the V gene TRBV5-1; D may be TRBD1 (6 bases). This CDR3 has 13 residues. V was shortened by 3 bases and J by 5 bases, with 12 bases between the two germline ends. Germline assignment: CDR1 SGHRS and CDR2 YFSETQ. CDR3 residues: CASSSLQGNEQYF. Here the CDR3 DNA reads TGCGCCAGCAGCTCGTTACAGGGTAACGAGCAGTACTTC.

The V and J genes are TRBV19 and TRBJ1-4; 8 positions agree with TRBD1. Germline-derived CDR1 and CDR2 are LNHDA and SQIVND (reference sequence). This CDR3 spans 15 amino acids. J was trimmed by 7 bases and V by 5 bases; bases with no gene match: 9. CDR3 residues: CASSPTGTGGEKLFF. In DNA form, the CDR3 reads TGTGCCAGTAGTCCTACCGGGACAGGAGGTGAAAAACTGTTTTTT. Looking up the rest from reference TRBV19 and TRBJ1-4 gives the full variable domain: DGGITQSPKYLFRKEGQNVTLSCEQNLNHDAMYWYRQDPGQGLRLIYYSQIVNDFQKGDIAEGYSVSREKKESFPLTVTSAQKNPTAFYLCASSPTGTGGEKLFFGSGTQLSVL.

This chain uses TRBV5-5 with TRBJ1-5; 8 bases fit TRBD1. This CDR3 comprises 14 residues. J gave up 6 bases and V 3 bases, and 5 bases lay outside the gene matches. Germline CDR1 is SGHKS and CDR2 is YYEKEE (reference sequence). The CDR3 loop reads CASSWGQGAQPQHF. The CDR3 nucleotides read TGTGCCAGCAGCTGGGGGCAGGGGGCTCAGCCCCAGCATTTT.

V is TRBV5-3 and J is TRBJ1-2; a weak D match, TRBD1 (6 bases). TRBV5-3 is flagged as an ORF with uncertain function. There are 14 residues in the CDR3. The ends were cut back, 0 bases at V and 0 bases at J, with 6 bases in the middle. In nucleotides, the CDR3 is TGTGCCAGAAGCTTGGACAGGGCTAACTATGGCTACACCTTC. Protein product: CARSLDRANYGYTF.

The chain uses TRBV15 and TRBJ2-3; D not resolved. Trimming took off 0 bases at V and 2 bases at J, with 3 bases between the two ends. The CDR3 is 13 residues long. Per germline, CDR1 LNHNV and CDR2 YYDKDF (reference sequence). The CDR3 reads CATSRDNTDTQYF. The CDR3 nucleotides read TGTGCCACCAGCAGAGACAACACAGATACGCAGTATTTT. Combining the CDR3 with reference TRBV15 and TRBJ2-3 gives the whole variable domain DAMVIQNPRYQVTQFGKPVTLSCSQTLNHNVMYWYQQKSSQAPKLLFHYYDKDFNNEADTPDNFQSRRPNTSFCFLDIRSPGLGDTAMYLCATSRDNTDTQYFGPGTRLTVL.